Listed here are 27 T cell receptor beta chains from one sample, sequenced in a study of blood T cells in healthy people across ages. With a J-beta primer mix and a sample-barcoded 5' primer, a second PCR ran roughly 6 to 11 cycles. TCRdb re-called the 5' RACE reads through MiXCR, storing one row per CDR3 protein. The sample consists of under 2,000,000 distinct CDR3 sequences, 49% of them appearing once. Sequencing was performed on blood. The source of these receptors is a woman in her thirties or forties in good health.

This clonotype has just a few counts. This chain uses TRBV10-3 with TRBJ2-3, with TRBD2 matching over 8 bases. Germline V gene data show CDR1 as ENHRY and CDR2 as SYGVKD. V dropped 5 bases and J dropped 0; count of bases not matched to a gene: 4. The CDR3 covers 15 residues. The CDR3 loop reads CAISRSGASTDTQYF. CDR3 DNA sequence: TGTGCCATCAGTCGTAGCGGGGCCAGCACAGATACGCAGTATTTT.

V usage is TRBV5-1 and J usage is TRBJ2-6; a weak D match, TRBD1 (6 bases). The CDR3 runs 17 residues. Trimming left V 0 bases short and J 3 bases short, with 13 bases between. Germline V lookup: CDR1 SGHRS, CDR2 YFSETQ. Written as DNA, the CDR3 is TGCGCCAGCAGCTTGGATGGCAGGGGATATGGGGCCAACGTCCTGACTTTC. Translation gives CASSLDGRGYGANVLTF.

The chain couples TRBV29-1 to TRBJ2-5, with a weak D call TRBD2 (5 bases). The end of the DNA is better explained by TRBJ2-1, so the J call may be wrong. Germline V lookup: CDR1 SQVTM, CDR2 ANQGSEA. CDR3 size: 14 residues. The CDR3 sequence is CSVAGKIGQETQFF. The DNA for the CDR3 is TGCAGCGTTGCGGGAAAAATTGGCCAAGAGACCCAGTTCTTC.

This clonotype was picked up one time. The CDR3 spells CSARDGAGPAAQYF. Written as DNA, the CDR3 is TGCAGTGCTAGAGACGGTGCAGGGCCAGCGGCCCAGTACTTC. The chain carries TRBV20-1 and TRBJ2-5, with D perhaps matching TRBD1 or TRBD2 (5 bases each). Germline assignment: CDR1 DFQATT and CDR2 SNEGSKA (reference sequence). The CDR3 loop spans 14 amino acids. V lost 0 bases and J lost 9, with 17 bases in between.

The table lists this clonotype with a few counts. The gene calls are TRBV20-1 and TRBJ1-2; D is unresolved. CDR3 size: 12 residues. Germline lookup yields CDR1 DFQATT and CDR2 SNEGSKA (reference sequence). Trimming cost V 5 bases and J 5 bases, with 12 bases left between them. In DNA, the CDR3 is TGCAGTGCTTGGGTTGGCGCTTATGGCTACACCTTC. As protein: CSAWVGAYGYTF.

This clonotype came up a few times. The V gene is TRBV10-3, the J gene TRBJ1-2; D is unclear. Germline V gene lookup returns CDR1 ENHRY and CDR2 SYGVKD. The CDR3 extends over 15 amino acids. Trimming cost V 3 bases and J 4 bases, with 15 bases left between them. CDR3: CAISDQILVGYGYTF. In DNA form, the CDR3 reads TGTGCCATCAGTGACCAAATCCTGGTAGGCTATGGCTACACCTTC.

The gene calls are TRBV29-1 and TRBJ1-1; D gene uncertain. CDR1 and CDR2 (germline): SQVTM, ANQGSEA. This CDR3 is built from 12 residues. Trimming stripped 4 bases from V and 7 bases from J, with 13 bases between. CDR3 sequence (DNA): TGCAGCGTTGCCCTATCGACGGATGAAGCTTTCTTT. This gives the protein CSVALSTDEAFF.

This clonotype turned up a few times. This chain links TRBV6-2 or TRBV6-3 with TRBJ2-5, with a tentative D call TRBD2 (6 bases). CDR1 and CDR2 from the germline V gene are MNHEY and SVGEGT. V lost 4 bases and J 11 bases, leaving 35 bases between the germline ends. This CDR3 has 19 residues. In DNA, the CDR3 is TGTGCCAGCAGTTTCGGGACGAGAAAAGACGGAGGGAAGACGAGAGAGCAGTACTTC. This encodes CASSFGTRKDGGKTREQYF.

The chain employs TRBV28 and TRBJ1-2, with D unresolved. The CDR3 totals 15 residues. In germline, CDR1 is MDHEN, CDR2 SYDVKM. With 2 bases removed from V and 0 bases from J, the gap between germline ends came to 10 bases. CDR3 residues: CASSLTVTTNYGYTF. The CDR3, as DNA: TGTGCCAGCAGTTTAACAGTCACCACTAACTATGGCTACACCTTC.

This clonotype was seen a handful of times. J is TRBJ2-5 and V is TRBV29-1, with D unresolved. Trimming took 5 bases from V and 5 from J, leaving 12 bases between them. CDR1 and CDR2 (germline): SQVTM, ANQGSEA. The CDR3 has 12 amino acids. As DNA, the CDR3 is TGCAGCGTTCTAAGTAAATGGGAGACCCAGTACTTC. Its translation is CSVLSKWETQYF.

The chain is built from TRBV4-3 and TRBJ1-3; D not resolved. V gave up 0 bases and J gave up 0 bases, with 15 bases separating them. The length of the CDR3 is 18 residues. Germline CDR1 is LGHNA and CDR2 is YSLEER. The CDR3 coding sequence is TGCGCCAGCAGCCAAGATATCGGCCTAAGGTTCTCTGGAAACACCATATATTTT. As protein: CASSQDIGLRFSGNTIYF.

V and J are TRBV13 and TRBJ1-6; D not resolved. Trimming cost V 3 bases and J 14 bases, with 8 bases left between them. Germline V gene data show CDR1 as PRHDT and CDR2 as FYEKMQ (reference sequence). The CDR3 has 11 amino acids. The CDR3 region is CASSFGGTLHF. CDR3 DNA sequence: TGTGCCAGCAGCTTTGGAGGGACCCTCCACTTT. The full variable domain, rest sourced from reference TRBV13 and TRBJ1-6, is AAGVIQSPRHLIKEKRETATLKCYPIPRHDTVYWYQQGPGQDPQFLISFYEKMQSDKGSIPDRFSAQQFSDYHSELNMSSLELGDSALYFCASSFGGTLHFGNGTRLTVT.

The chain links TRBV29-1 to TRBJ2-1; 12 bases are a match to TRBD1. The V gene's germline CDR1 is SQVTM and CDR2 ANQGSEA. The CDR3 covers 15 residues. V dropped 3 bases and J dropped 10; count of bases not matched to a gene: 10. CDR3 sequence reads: CSVEGGTGGLREQFF. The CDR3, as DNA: TGCAGCGTTGAGGGTGGGACAGGGGGCCTTCGGGAGCAGTTCTTC.

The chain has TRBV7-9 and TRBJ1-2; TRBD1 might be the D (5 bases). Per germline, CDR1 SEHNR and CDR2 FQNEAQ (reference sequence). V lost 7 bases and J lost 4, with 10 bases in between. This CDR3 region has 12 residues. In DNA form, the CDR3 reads TGTGCCAGCACTCTAGGGACCTATGGCTACACCTTC. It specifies CASTLGTYGYTF.

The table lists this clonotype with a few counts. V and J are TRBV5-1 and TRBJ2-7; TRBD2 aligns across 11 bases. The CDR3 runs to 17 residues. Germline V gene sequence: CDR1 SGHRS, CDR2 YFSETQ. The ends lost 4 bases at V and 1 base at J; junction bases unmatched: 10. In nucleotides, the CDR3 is TGCGCCAGCAGCCCGACGGCCGGGACTAGCGGATCCTACGAGCAGTACTTC. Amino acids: CASSPTAGTSGSYEQYF. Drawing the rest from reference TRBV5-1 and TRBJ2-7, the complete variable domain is KAGVTQTPRYLIKTRGQQVTLSCSPISGHRSVSWYQQTPGQGLQFLFEYFSETQRNKGNFPGRFSGRQFSNSRSEMNVSTLELGDSALYLCASSPTAGTSGSYEQYFGPGTRLTVT.

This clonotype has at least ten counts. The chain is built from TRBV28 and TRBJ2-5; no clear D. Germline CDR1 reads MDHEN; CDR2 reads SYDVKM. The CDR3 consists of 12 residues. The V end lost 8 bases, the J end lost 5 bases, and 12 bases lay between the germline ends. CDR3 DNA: TGTGCCAGCTCCTGGGGTCGGGAGACCCAGTACTTC. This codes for CASSWGRETQYF.

CDR3 nucleotide sequence: TGTGCCAGCAGCTTAGCAGGTGCGGGCATTCAGTACTTC. It yields the protein CASSLAGAGIQYF. J is TRBJ2-4 and V is TRBV7-2, with D perhaps TRBD2 (5 bases). Germline assignment: CDR1 SGHTA and CDR2 FQGNSA. This CDR3 is 13 amino acids long. With 0 bases removed from V and 9 bases from J, the gap between germline ends came to 9 bases. The full variable domain, with the rest looked up from reference TRBV7-2 and TRBJ2-4, is GAGVSQSPSNKVTEKGKDVELRCDPISGHTALYWYRQSLGQGLEFLIYFQGNSAPDKSGLPSDRFSAERTGGSVSTLTIQRTQQEDSAVYLCASSLAGAGIQYFGAGTRLSVL.

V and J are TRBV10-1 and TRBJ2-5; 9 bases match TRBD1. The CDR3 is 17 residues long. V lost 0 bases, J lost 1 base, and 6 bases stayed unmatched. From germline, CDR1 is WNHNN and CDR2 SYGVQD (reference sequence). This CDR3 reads CASSESRGQGLQETQYF. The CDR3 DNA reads TGCGCCAGCAGTGAGTCGCGGGGACAGGGCCTCCAAGAGACCCAGTACTTC.

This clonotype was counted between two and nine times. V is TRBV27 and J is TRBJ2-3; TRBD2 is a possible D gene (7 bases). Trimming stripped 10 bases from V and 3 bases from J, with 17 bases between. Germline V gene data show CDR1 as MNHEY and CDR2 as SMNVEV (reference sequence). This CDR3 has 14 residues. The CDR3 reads CATTLGGRTDTQYF. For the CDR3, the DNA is TGTGCCACCACGCTGGGGGGGCGGACAGATACGCAGTATTTT.

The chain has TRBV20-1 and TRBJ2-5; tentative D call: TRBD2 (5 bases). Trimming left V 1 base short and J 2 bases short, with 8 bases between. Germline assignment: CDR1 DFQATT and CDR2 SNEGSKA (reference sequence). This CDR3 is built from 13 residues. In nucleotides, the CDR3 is TGCAGTGCTAGAGTGCGGGCTCAAGAGACCCAGTACTTC. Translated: CSARVRAQETQYF.

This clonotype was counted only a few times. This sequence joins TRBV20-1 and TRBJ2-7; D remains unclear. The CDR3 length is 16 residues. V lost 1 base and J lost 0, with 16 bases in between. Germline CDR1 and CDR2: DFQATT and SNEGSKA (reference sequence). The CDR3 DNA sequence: TGCAGTGCTAGAGCTTCGAAGGCTTACTCCTCCTACGAGCAGTACTTC. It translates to CSARASKAYSSYEQYF.

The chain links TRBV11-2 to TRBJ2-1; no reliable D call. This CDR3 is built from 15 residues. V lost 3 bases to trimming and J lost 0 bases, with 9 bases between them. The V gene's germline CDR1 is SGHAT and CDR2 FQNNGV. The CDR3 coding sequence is TGTGCCAGCAGCTTCCCTGCTAGCTCCTACAATGAGCAGTTCTTC. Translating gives CASSFPASSYNEQFF. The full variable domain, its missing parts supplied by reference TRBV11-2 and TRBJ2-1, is EAGVAQSPRYKIIEKRQSVAFWCNPISGHATLYWYQQILGQGPKLLIQFQNNGVVDDSQLPKDRFSAERLKGVDSTLKIQPAKLEDSAVYLCASSFPASSYNEQFFGPGTRLTVL.

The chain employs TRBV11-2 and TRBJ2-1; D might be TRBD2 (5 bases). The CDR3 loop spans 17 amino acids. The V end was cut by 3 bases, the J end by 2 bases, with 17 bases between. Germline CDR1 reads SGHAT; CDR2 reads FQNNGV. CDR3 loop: CASSFIPRRVTYNEQFF. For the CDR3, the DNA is TGTGCCAGCAGCTTTATACCCCGGCGGGTTACCTACAATGAGCAGTTCTTC.

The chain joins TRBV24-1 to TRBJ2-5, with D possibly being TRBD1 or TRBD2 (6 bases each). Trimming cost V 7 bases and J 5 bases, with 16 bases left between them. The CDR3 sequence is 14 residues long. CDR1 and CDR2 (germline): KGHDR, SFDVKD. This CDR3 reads CATRDRGVYETQYF. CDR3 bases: TGTGCCACCAGGGATAGGGGGGTTTATGAGACCCAGTACTTC.

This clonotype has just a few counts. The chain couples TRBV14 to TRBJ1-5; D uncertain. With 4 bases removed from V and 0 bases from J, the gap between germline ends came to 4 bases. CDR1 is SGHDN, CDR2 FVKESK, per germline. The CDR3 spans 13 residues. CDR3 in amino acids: CASSPHSNQPQHF. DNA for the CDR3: TGTGCCAGCAGCCCCCATAGCAATCAGCCCCAGCATTTT.

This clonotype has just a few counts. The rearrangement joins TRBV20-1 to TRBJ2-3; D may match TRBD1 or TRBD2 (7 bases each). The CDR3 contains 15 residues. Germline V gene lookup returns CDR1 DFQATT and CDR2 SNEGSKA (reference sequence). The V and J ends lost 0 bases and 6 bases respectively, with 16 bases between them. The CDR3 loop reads CSARDPRRGGDTQYF. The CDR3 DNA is TGCAGTGCTAGAGATCCGCGCAGGGGGGGGGATACGCAGTATTTT.

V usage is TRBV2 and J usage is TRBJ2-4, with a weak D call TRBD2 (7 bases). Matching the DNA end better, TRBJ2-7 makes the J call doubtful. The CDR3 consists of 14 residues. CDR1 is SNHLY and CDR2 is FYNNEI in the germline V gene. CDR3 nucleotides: TGTGCCAGCGGGGGGGCCCTCGGAGGCTACGAGCAGTACTTC. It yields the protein CASGGALGGYEQYF.